This T cell receptor beta chain was documented in a study of identical twins. Trimming took off 0 bases at V and 6 bases at J, with 12 bases between the two ends. Germline V gene lookup returns CDR1 SGHRS and CDR2 YFSETQ. This CDR3 is 14 amino acids long. TCRdb independently ran MiXCR on the 5' RACE reads; one entry per CDR3 protein. Of about 660,000 distinct CDR3 sequences in the sample, about 9.4% are singletons; the top ten hold approximately 0.94%. This clonotype was picked up many times. The antigen remains undetermined. Points from the study as a whole: Conclusions were based on cross-sectional statistical analysis, without following the same donors. Analyses based on zero insertions could be partly confounded by invariant MAIT and iNKT cells.

A further study also used this sample, focusing on yellow fever vaccine responses in identical twins.

Material for sequencing was PBMCs. This sequence was found in a woman aged 18-35 years in good health. The chain couples TRBV5-1 to TRBJ1-2; TRBD1 is a possible D gene (5 bases). CDR3 sequence (DNA): TGCGCCAGCAGCTTGGTGGCAGGGAGTCATGGCTACACCTTC. Its translation: CASSLVAGSHGYTF. The full variable domain, with the rest looked up from reference TRBV5-1 and TRBJ1-2, is KAGVTQTPRYLIKTRGQQVTLSCSPISGHRSVSWYQQTPGQGLQFLFEYFSETQRNKGNFPGRFSGRQFSNSRSEMNVSTLELGDSALYLCASSLVAGSHGYTFGSGTRLTVV.